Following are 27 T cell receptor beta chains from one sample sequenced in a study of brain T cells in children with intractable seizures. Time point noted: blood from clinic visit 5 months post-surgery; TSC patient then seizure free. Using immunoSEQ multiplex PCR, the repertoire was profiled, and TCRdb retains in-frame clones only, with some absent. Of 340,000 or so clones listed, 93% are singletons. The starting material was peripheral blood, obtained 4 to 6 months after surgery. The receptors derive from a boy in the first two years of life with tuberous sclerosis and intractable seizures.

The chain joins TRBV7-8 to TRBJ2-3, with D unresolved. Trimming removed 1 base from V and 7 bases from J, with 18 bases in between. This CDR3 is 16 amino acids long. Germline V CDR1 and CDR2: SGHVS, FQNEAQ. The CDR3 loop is CASSLVGGRVVYTQYF. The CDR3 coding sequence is TGTGCCAGCAGCTTAGTGGGCGGCAGAGTAGTCTATACGCAGTATTTT.

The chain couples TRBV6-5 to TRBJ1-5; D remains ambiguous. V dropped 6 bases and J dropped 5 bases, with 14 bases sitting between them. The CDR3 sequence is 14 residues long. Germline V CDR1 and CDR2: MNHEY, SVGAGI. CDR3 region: CASSIVGVDQPQHF. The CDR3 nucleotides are TGTGCCAGCAGCATCGTAGGCGTCGATCAGCCCCAGCATTTT.

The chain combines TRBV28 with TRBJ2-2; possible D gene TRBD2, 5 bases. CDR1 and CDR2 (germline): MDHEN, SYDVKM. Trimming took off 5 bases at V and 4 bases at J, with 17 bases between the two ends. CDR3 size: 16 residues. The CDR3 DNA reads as TGTGCCAGCAGTCAGGAGGATAGGGTTGTCACCGGGGAGCTGTTTTTT. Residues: CASSQEDRVVTGELFF. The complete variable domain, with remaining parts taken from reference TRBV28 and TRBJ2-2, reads DVKVTQSSRYLVKRTGEKVFLECVQDMDHENMFWYRQDPGLGLRLIYFSYDVKMKEKGDIPEGYSVSREKKERFSLILESASTNQTSMYLCASSQEDRVVTGELFFGEGSRLTVL.

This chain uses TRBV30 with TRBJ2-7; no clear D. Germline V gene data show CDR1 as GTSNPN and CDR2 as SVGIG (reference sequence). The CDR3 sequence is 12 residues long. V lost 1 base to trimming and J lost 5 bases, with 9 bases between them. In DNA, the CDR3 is TGTGCCTGGAGTGGCGGCAGTGACGAGCAGTACTTC. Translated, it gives CAWSGGSDEQYF.

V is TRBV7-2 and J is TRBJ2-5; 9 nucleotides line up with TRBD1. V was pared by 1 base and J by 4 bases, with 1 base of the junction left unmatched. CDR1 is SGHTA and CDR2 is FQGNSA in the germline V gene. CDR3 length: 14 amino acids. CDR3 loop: CASSLDRGRETQYF. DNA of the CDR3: TGTGCCAGCAGCTTAGACAGGGGGCGAGAGACCCAGTACTTC.

CDR3 in amino acids: CASSWKRGPYEQYF. The DNA of the CDR3 is TGTGCCAGCAGTTGGAAAAGGGGACCCTACGAGCAGTACTTC. This chain connects TRBV6-6 to TRBJ2-7; D is tentatively TRBD1 or TRBD2 (5 bases each). The CDR3 contains 14 residues. V was shortened by 4 bases and J by 2 bases, with 12 bases between the two germline ends. From germline, CDR1 is MNHNY and CDR2 SVGAGI (reference sequence).

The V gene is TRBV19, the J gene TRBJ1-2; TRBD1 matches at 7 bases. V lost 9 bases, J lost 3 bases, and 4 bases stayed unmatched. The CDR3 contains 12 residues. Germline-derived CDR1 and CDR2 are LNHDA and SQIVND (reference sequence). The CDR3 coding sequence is TGTGCCAGGGGCAGGGGGTACTATGGCTACACCTTC. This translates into CARGRGYYGYTF. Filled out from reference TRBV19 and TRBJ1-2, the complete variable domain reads DGGITQSPKYLFRKEGQNVTLSCEQNLNHDAMYWYRQDPGQGLRLIYYSQIVNDFQKGDIAEGYSVSREKKESFPLTVTSAQKNPTAFYLCARGRGYYGYTFGSGTRLTVV.

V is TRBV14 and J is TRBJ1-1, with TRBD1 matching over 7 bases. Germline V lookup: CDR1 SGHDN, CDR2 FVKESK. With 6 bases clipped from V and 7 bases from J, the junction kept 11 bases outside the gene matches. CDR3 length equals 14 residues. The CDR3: CASRVQGREGEAFF. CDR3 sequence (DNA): TGTGCCAGCAGGGTACAGGGGAGAGAGGGTGAAGCTTTCTTT.

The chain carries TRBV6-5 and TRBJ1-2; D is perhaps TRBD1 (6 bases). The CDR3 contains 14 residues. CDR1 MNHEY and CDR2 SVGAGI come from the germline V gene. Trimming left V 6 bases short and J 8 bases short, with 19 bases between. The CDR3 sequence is CASRTGARSGGYTF. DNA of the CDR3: TGTGCCAGCAGAACGGGGGCGCGATCCGGCGGCTACACCTTC.

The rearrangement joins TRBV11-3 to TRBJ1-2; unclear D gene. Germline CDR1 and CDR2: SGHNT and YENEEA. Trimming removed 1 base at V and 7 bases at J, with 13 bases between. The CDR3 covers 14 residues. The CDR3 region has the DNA TGTGCCAGCAGCTTAGGCCCTCGTGGGAGTGGCTACACCTTC. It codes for CASSLGPRGSGYTF.

CDR3 residues: CASSIGVRETQYF. The CDR3 DNA reads as TGTGCCAGCAGCATAGGGGTCCGGGAGACCCAGTACTTC. The chain links TRBV7-3 to TRBJ2-5; weak D call: TRBD1 (5 bases). Deletions cut 5 bases from V and 5 bases from J, with 12 bases between. This CDR3 is 13 amino acids long. Germline-derived CDR1 and CDR2 are SGHTA and FQGTGA.

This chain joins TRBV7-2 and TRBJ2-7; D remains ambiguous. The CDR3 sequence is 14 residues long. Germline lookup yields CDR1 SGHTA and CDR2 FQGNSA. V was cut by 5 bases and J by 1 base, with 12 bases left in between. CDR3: CASSAMDRSYEQYF. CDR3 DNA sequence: TGTGCCAGCAGCGCCATGGACCGATCCTACGAGCAGTACTTC.

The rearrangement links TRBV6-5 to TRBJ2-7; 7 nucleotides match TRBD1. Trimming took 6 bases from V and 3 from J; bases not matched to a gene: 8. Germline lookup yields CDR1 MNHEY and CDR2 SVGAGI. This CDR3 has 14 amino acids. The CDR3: CASSPDRSFYEQYF. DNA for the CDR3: TGTGCCAGCAGCCCGGACAGGAGTTTCTACGAGCAGTACTTC.

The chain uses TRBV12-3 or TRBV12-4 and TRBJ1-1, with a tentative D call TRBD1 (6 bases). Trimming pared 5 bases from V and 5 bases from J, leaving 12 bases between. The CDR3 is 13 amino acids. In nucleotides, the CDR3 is TGTGCCAGCAGTGGGAGGGGGACAACTGAAGCTTTCTTT. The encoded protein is CASSGRGTTEAFF.

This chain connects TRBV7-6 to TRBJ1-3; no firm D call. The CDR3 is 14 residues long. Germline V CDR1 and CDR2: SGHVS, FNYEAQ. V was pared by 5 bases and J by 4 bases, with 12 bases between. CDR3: CASSPFAVGNTIYF. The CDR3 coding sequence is TGTGCCAGCAGCCCTTTTGCAGTCGGAAACACCATATATTTT. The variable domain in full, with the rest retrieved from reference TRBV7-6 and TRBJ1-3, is GAGVSQSPRYKVTKRGQDVALRCDPISGHVSLYWYRQALGQGPEFLTYFNYEAQQDKSGLPNDRFSAERPEGSISTLTIQRTEQRDSAMYRCASSPFAVGNTIYFGEGSWLTVV.

DNA of the CDR3: TGTGCCAGCAGCATAGCGGGAGCGGTAGATACGCAGTATTTT. It translates to CASSIAGAVDTQYF. This chain joins TRBV9 and TRBJ2-3; 9 bases fit TRBD2. Per germline, CDR1 SGDLS and CDR2 YYNGEE. V was pared by 4 bases and J by 5 bases, with 5 bases of the junction left unmatched. The CDR3 extends over 14 amino acids.

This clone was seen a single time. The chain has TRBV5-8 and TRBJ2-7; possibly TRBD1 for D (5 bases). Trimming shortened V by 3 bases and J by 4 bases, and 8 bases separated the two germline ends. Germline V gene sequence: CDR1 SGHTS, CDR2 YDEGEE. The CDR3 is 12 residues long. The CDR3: CASSYGQYEQYF. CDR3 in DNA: TGTGCCAGCAGCTACGGACAATACGAGCAGTACTTC. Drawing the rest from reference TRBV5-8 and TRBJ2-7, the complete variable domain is EAGVTQSPTHLIKTRGQQATLRCSPISGHTSVYWYQQALGLGLQFLLWYDEGEERNRGNFPPRFSGRQFPNYSSELNVNALELEDSALYLCASSYGQYEQYFGPGTRLTVT.

CDR3 residues: CASRGTSGGNEQFF. CDR3 bases: TGTGCCAGCAGAGGGACTAGCGGAGGCAATGAGCAGTTCTTC. The chain recombines TRBV6-5 with TRBJ2-1; 11 nucleotides match TRBD2. Trimming removed 6 bases from V and 6 bases from J; junction bases left unmatched: 4. Germline-derived CDR1 and CDR2 are MNHEY and SVGAGI. The CDR3 loop spans 14 amino acids.

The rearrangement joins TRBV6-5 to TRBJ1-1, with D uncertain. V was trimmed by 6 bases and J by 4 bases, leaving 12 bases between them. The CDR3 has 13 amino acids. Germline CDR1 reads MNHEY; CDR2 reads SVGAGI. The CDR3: CASSSLKGTEAFF. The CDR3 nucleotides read TGTGCCAGCAGCTCACTAAAGGGCACTGAAGCTTTCTTT.

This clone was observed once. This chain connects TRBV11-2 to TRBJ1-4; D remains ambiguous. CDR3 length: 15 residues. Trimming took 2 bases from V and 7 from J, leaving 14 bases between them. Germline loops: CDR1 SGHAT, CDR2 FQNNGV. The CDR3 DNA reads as TGTGCCAGCAGCTTAAGCGGCTCTGGGGTTGAAAAACTGTTTTTT. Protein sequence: CASSLSGSGVEKLFF.

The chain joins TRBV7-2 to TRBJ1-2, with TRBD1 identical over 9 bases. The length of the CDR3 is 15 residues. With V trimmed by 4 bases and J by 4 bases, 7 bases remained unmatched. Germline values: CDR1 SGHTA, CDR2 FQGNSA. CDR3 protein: CASSSPDRGVYGYTF. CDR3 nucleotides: TGTGCCAGCAGCTCCCCGGACAGGGGAGTCTATGGCTACACCTTC.

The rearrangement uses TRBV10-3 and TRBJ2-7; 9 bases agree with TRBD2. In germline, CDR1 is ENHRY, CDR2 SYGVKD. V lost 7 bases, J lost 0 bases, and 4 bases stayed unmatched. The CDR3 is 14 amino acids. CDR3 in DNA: TGTGCCATCATGGGCGGGGGGGACTCCTACGAGCAGTACTTC. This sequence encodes CAIMGGGDSYEQYF.

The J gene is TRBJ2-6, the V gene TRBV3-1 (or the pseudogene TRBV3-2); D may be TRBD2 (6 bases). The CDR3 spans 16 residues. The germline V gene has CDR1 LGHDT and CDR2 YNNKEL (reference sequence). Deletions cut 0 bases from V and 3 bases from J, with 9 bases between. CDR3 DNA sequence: TGTGCCAGCAGCCAAGATGGGGGGTATGGGGCCAACGTCCTGACTTTC. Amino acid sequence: CASSQDGGYGANVLTF.

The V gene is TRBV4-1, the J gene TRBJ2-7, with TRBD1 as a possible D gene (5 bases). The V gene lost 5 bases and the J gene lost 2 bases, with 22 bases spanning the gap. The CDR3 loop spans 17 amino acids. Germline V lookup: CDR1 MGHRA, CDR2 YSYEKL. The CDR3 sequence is CASSSTNRTENPYEQYF. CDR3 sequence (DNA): TGCGCCAGCAGCTCGACCAACAGGACGGAGAATCCCTACGAGCAGTACTTC.

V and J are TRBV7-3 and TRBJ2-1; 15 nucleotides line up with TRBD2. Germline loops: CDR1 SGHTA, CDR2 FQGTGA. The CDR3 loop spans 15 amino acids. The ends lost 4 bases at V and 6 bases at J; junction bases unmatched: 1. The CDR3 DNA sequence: TGTGCCAGCAGCTCGGGACTAGCGGGGGGCAATGAGCAGTTCTTC. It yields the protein CASSSGLAGGNEQFF. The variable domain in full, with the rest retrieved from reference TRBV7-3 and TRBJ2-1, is GAGVSQTPSNKVTEKGKYVELRCDPISGHTALYWYRQSLGQGPEFLIYFQGTGAADDSGLPNDRFFAVRPEGSVSTLKIQRTERGDSAVYLCASSSGLAGGNEQFFGPGTRLTVL.

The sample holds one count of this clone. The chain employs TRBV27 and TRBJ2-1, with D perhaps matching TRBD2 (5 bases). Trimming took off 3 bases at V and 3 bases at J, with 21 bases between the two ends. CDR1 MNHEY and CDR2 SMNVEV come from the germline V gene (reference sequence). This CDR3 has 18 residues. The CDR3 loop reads CASSFYRYGGTDYNEQFF. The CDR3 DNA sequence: TGTGCCAGCAGTTTTTACCGCTACGGAGGTACGGACTACAATGAGCAGTTCTTC.

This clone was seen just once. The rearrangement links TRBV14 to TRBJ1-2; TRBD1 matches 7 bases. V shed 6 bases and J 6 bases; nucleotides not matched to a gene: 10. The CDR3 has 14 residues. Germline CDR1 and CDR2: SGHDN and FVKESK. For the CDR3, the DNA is TGTGCCAGCAGGGAAGGGACAGCAATACATGGCTACACCTTC. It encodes CASREGTAIHGYTF.